The rows below give T cell receptor beta chains drawn from one sample of a study of T cells in Graves' hyperthyroidism and ophthalmopathy. One entry per CDR3 protein results from TCRdb running MiXCR on the multiplex PCR reads. The table lists fewer than 300,000 distinct CDR3 sequences, roughly 15% of them singletons, with 30% in the top ten. Material: blood. These TCRs come from a woman in her 50s with Graves' hyperthyroidism that later progressed to Graves' ophthalmopathy. Each CDR3 is given with its conserved first and last residue. The order of the fields is D gene, J gene, V gene, clone size, CDR3 DNA, CDR3 protein. D genes are given only for firm matches. Rows may omit the clone size; those that give it use once, few, many or a size class.

NA,TRBJ2-3,TRBV20-1,many,TGCAGTGCTCCGACGGGAGAGGGCACAGATACGCAGTATTTT,CSAPTGEGTDTQYF
NA,TRBJ2-5,TRBV5-1,many,TGTGCCAGCAGTGAAGGTGGAGAGACCCAGTACTTC,CASSEGGETQYF
NA,TRBJ1-6,TRBV25-1,many,TGTGCCACCACAGGGAGCTCCTATAATTCACCCCTCCACTTT,CATTGSSYNSPLHF
NA,TRBJ2-1,TRBV18,many,TGTGCCAGCTCACCAGGGCGGTTCTACAATGAGCAGTTCTTC,CASSPGRFYNEQFF
TRBD1,TRBJ2-7,TRBV20-1,NA,TGCAGTGCCATGACAGGGGACGTCTACGAGCAGTACTTC,CSAMTGDVYEQYF
TRBD2,TRBJ2-7,TRBV20-1,many,TGCAGTGCTCAAACCCCCGATGCCGGGAGGATGTACGAGCAGTACTTC,CSAQTPDAGRMYEQYF
TRBD1,TRBJ2-7,TRBV5-1,NA,TGCGCCAGCAGCCAGGGACAGGGCCTAGGCATAGCTAACGAGCAGTACTTC,CASSQGQGLGIANEQYF
TRBD2,TRBJ2-7,TRBV28,NA,TGTGCCAGCAGTTCCGTTTCTAGCGGTTTCTACGAGCAGTACTTC,CASSSVSSGFYEQYF
TRBD2,TRBJ2-3,TRBV4-2,NA,TGTGCCAGCAGCCGATCTAGCGGGAGGGCGGGAGATACGCAGTATTTT,CASSRSSGRAGDTQYF
TRBD2,TRBJ2-7,TRBV30,many,TGTGCCTGGACTTTAAGCGGGAGCGGGACCTACGAGCAGTACTTC,CAWTLSGSGTYEQYF
TRBD2,TRBJ2-2,TRBV20-1,NA,TGCAGTGCTAGAGCGGTAGCGGGATTGCAGCACGACACCGGGGAGCTGTTTTTT,CSARAVAGLQHDTGELFF
NA,TRBJ1-5,TRBV7-3,NA,TGTGCCAGCAGCTTAACCCGGACGGGGAGCAATCAGCCCCAGCATTTT,CASSLTRTGSNQPQHF
NA,TRBJ1-6,TRBV2,many,TGTGCCAGCGGAGGGTGGAATTCACCCCTCCACTTT,CASGGWNSPLHF
NA,TRBJ2-1,TRBV6-4,NA,TGTGCCAGCAGTGAGCCTGGAAATGAGCAGTTCTTC,CASSEPGNEQFF
TRBD2,TRBJ2-3,TRBV20-1,many,TGCAGTGCTAGAGATCCCACTGCGGGAGGCACAGATACGCAGTATTTT,CSARDPTAGGTDTQYF
NA,TRBJ2-7,TRBV2,NA,TGTGCCAGCATCGGACAAGAGCAGTACTTC,CASIGQEQYF
TRBD1,TRBJ1-2,TRBV9,many,TGTGCCAGCAGCCACAAGACAGGGGGGGATGGCTACACCTTC,CASSHKTGGDGYTF
TRBD1,TRBJ1-2,TRBV28,NA,TGTGCCAGCAGAGAGACAGGGGGCAACTATGGCTACACCTTC,CASRETGGNYGYTF
NA,TRBJ1-4,TRBV16,few,TGTGCCAGCAGCCTGGGACGGTTTAATGAAAAACTGTTTTTT,CASSLGRFNEKLFF
NA,TRBJ2-1,TRBV12-5,many,TGTGCTAGTGGAGTTAGCGGTCCGATGAATGAGCAGTTCTTC,CASGVSGPMNEQFF
NA,TRBJ2-3,TRBV9,few,TGTGCCAGCAGCCCCGACGGACGAGGACCAGATACGCAGTATTTT,CASSPDGRGPDTQYF
NA,TRBJ2-1,TRBV7-9,few,TGTGCCAGCAGCACCCCGGTTCCGGGGAGCAATGAGCAGTTCTTC,CASSTPVPGSNEQFF
TRBD1,TRBJ2-2,TRBV5-1,many,TGCGCCAGCAGCCTATCGGACAGGCTCGGCGGGGAGCTGTTTTTT,CASSLSDRLGGELFF
NA,TRBJ1-4,TRBV28,many,TGTGCCAGCAGTTTGCCAGGGTTTCCCAATGAAAAACTGTTTTTT,CASSLPGFPNEKLFF
NA,TRBJ1-1,TRBV7-9,few,TGTGCCAGCAGCTTAACGGGCGAAGCTTTCTTT,CASSLTGEAFF
TRBD1,TRBJ1-3,TRBV5-1,many,TGCGCCAGCAGCTCCCTGACAGGGGAAGGAAACACCATATATTTT,CASSSLTGEGNTIYF
NA,TRBJ1-1,TRBV18,many,TGTGCCAGCTCACGAGACAGGCAGAACACTGAAGCTTTCTTT,CASSRDRQNTEAFF
NA,TRBJ2-4,TRBV12-3/TRBV12-4,many,TGTGCCAGCAGTTTGACAGCCCCATACGCCAAAAACATTCAGTACTTC,CASSLTAPYAKNIQYF
NA,TRBJ2-4,TRBV11-2,many,TGTGCCAGCAGCGCCCCGACTAGAGGGATAGCCAAAAACATTCAGTACTTC,CASSAPTRGIAKNIQYF
NA,TRBJ2-7,TRBV30,many,TGTGCCTGGAGTGGTACCGGGACTCCGAGATACTTC,CAWSGTGTPRYF
NA,TRBJ1-5,TRBV7-2,many,TGTGCCAGCAGCTTCGTGGGTTGGAATCAGCCCCAGCATTTT,CASSFVGWNQPQHF